These 15 T cell receptor beta chains were sequenced from one sample in a study of T cell repertoires and Cas9 in healthy adults. The assay was immunoSEQ multiplex PCR, and TCRdb's table has in-frame clones only and misses some. The sample has 15,000 or so clones, 89% seen once; the top ten hold approximately 2.1%. Sequencing used Tregs (CD4+, CD25+, CD127-, CD137-, CD154-) from PBMCs; culture status not recorded. The receptors come from a human donor in good health.

The CDR3 here is CASSLARGYEQYF. The CDR3 nucleotides read TGTGCCAGCAGCTTGGCCCGGGGATACGAGCAGTACTTC. The rearrangement links TRBV5-4 to TRBJ2-7; D is possibly TRBD2 (5 bases). The CDR3 length is 13 residues. Between the trimmed V and J ends, which lost 0 bases and 4 bases, there was a span of 8 bases. CDR1 and CDR2 (germline): SGHNT, YYREEE (reference sequence). The entire variable domain, with the rest obtained from reference TRBV5-4 and TRBJ2-7, is as follows: ETGVTQSPTHLIKTRGQQVTLRCSSQSGHNTVSWYQQALGQGPQFIFQYYREEENGRGNFPPRFSGLQFPNYSSELNVNALELDDSALYLCASSLARGYEQYFGPGTRLTVT.

The chain recombines TRBV4-1 with TRBJ1-6; D gene ambiguous. Per germline, CDR1 MGHRA and CDR2 YSYEKL. Trimming removed 0 bases at V and 7 bases at J, with 10 bases between. This CDR3 comprises 15 residues. The CDR3, as DNA: TGCGCCAGCAGCCAAGAACATCTCCTCAATTCACCCCTCCACTTT. It specifies CASSQEHLLNSPLHF.

The chain links TRBV29-1 to TRBJ2-1; 14 bases fit TRBD2. The CDR3 extends over 18 amino acids. Germline V gene lookup returns CDR1 SQVTM and CDR2 ANQGSEA. Germline trimming cut 3 bases from V and 0 bases from J; bases unmatched to any gene: 7. The CDR3 region is CSVEGLAGAISSYNEQFF. The CDR3, as DNA: TGCAGCGTTGAGGGACTAGCGGGGGCTATCAGCTCCTACAATGAGCAGTTCTTC.

This chain connects TRBV7-6 to TRBJ1-2; no firm D call. The CDR3 has 15 residues. Germline CDR1 is SGHVS and CDR2 is FNYEAQ. V lost 4 bases to trimming and J lost 3 bases, with 15 bases between them. CDR3 amino acids: CASSSLRGIDYGYTF. The DNA for the CDR3 is TGTGCCAGCAGCTCCCTCCGCGGGATCGACTATGGCTACACCTTC.

This sequence joins TRBV18 and TRBJ1-1; 8 positions agree with TRBD1. CDR3 length: 16 amino acids. Germline values: CDR1 KGHSH, CDR2 LQKENI. The trim removed 4 bases at V and 0 bases at J, leaving 7 bases unmatched. The CDR3 DNA is TGTGCCAGCTCACTGACCGGGACAGGACTGAACACTGAAGCTTTCTTT. It translates to CASSLTGTGLNTEAFF. The full variable domain, completed using reference TRBV18 and TRBJ1-1, is NAGVMQNPRHLVRRRGQEARLRCSPMKGHSHVYWYRQLPEEGLKFMVYLQKENIIDESGMPKERFSAEFPKEGPSILRIQQVVRGDSAAYFCASSLTGTGLNTEAFFGQGTRLTVV.

This chain joins TRBV7-2 and TRBJ1-3, with D hard to call. Germline values: CDR1 SGHTA, CDR2 FQGNSA. The V end lost 0 bases, the J end lost 2 bases, and 5 bases lay between the germline ends. The CDR3 has 14 residues. CDR3 loop: CASSLAGTGNTIYF. For the CDR3, the DNA is TGTGCCAGCAGCTTAGCAGGGACTGGAAACACCATATATTTT.

The chain couples TRBV20-1 to TRBJ2-1, with D hard to call. CDR1 and CDR2 (germline): DFQATT, SNEGSKA (reference sequence). Trimming removed 8 bases from V and 1 base from J, with 6 bases in between. The CDR3 length is 11 residues. The CDR3 sequence: CSLRSYNEQFF. CDR3 DNA sequence: TGCAGTCTCCGTTCCTACAATGAGCAGTTCTTC.

The chain combines TRBV5-1 with TRBJ2-7; D is perhaps TRBD1 (5 bases). V lost 4 bases and J lost 3, with 17 bases in between. Germline CDR1 reads SGHRS; CDR2 reads YFSETQ. This CDR3 region has 15 residues. DNA of the CDR3: TGCGCCAGCAGCCCCGCCCTCCAGGGCAACTACGAGCAGTACTTC. Translating gives CASSPALQGNYEQYF.

The table lists this clone with a count of one. The gene calls are TRBV19 and TRBJ1-1; 7 bases map to TRBD1. The junction had 3 bases not matched to a gene; V was cut back by 4 bases and J by 4 bases. The CDR3 is 13 residues long. The germline gives CDR1 LNHDA, CDR2 SQIVND (reference sequence). CDR3 protein: CASSSQGGTEAFF. For the CDR3, the DNA is TGTGCCAGTAGTAGTCAGGGGGGCACTGAAGCTTTCTTT.

This chain connects TRBV6-6 to TRBJ2-3; 9 bases fit TRBD1. This CDR3 contains 15 residues. V lost 6 bases and J lost 10; bases outside the gene matches: 14. Germline CDR1 reads MNHNY; CDR2 reads SVGAGI (reference sequence). The CDR3 coding sequence is TGTGCCAGCAGAACCACAGGGGGCGCCGTCTTATCGCAGTATTTT. This translates into CASRTTGGAVLSQYF.

V is TRBV4-1 and J is TRBJ2-1; TRBD2 matches 11 bases. The CDR3 runs 17 residues. Losses at the gene ends were 3 bases for V and 4 bases for J; bases not matched to a gene: 8. The V gene's germline CDR1 is MGHRA and CDR2 YSYEKL. The CDR3 sequence: CASSQPSSGGNYNEQFF. CDR3 in DNA: TGCGCCAGCAGCCAGCCTTCTAGCGGGGGGAATTACAATGAGCAGTTCTTC.

The genes are TRBV18 and TRBJ2-1; D gene unclear. Trimming shortened V by 3 bases and J by 6 bases, and 9 bases separated the two germline ends. CDR3 length: 13 residues. CDR1 KGHSH and CDR2 LQKENI come from the germline V gene. This chain's CDR3 is CASSPPLINEQFF. The CDR3 DNA reads TGTGCCAGCTCACCCCCCCTCATCAATGAGCAGTTCTTC.

The V gene is TRBV2, the J gene TRBJ1-1; D possibly corresponds to TRBD1 (6 bases). The CDR3 sequence is 17 residues long. CDR1 and CDR2 (germline): SNHLY, FYNNEI. Deletions cut 0 bases from V and 1 base from J, with 15 bases between. CDR3 in amino acids: CASSEAHWGRENTEAFF. The CDR3 bases are TGTGCCAGCAGTGAAGCTCATTGGGGGCGGGAGAACACTGAAGCTTTCTTT. Filled out from reference TRBV2 and TRBJ1-1, the complete variable domain reads EPEVTQTPSHQVTQMGQEVILRCVPISNHLYFYWYRQILGQKVEFLVSFYNNEISEKSEIFDDQFSVERPDGSNFTLKIRSTKLEDSAMYFCASSEAHWGRENTEAFFGQGTRLTVV.

The V call is TRBV7-8, the J call TRBJ2-1; D possibly uses TRBD1 or TRBD2 (5 bases each). Germline V gene lookup returns CDR1 SGHVS and CDR2 FQNEAQ. The ends were cut back, 1 base at V and 2 bases at J, with 12 bases in the middle. This CDR3 spans 16 amino acids. CDR3 bases: TGTGCCAGCAGCTTAGTAGGGACGGCGACCTACAATGAGCAGTTCTTC. Its translation is CASSLVGTATYNEQFF.

The chain uses TRBV4-1 and TRBJ1-2; D may be TRBD1 (6 bases). V lost 2 bases and J 3 bases, leaving 19 bases between the germline ends. The germline gives CDR1 MGHRA, CDR2 YSYEKL. The CDR3 has 17 amino acids. CDR3 sequence (DNA): TGCGCCAGCAGCCAATTCAATCGGGGGCGTGAGGACTATGGCTACACCTTC. This codes for CASSQFNRGREDYGYTF.